This T cell receptor beta chain was found in a study of blood T cell repertoires in COVID-19. Study information: Italy, Spain and the United States were the sources of the convalescent and acute COVID-19 samples. T cells, B-cell-depleted T cells, or PBMCs supplied cDNA or gDNA.

How the authors handled the data: Estimated nucleated cell counts came from reference gene primer amplification. Only in-frame clones appear in the TCRdb table, and some are missing; sequencing was by immunoSEQ multiplex PCR. V and J calls plus clone size are reproduced from that table; the DNA served to infer D and trimming. The table shows 250,000 or so clones, with 82% occurring only once. Only a few counts were recorded for this clone. V was cut by 8 bases and J by 5 bases, with 21 bases left in between. The CDR3 runs to 15 residues. Germline values: CDR1 MNHEY, CDR2 SVGAGI. The TCR comes from a woman aged 70 to 79 with acute or convalescent COVID-19. The V call is TRBV6-5, the J call TRBJ2-5; D is uncertain. Material: peripheral blood. The CDR3, as DNA: TGTGCCAGCTCCCCTCACGGGTCTCTGGAGGAGACCCAGTACTTC. Its translation: CASSPHGSLEETQYF.